This note documents a single TCR beta chain sequence. The protocol was immunoSEQ multiplex PCR, while the TCRdb copy is restricted to in-frame clones and leaves out a portion. The data contain 95,000 to 110,000 clones, approximately 90% of them singletons. The entry originates in a study of T cell changes during pregnancy in multiple sclerosis. The CDR3 has 15 amino acids. Losses at the gene ends were 2 bases for V and 6 bases for J; bases not matched to a gene: 5. The germline V gene has CDR1 SGDLS and CDR2 YYNGEE. The gene calls are TRBV9 and TRBJ2-3; 11 nucleotides align to TRBD2. The sequenced sample was peripheral blood, obtained after pregnancy. The sequence derives from a female donor with multiple sclerosis, enrolled in a pregnancy study. The CDR3 reads CASSVSGGGSDTQYF. For the CDR3, the DNA is TGTGCCAGCAGCGTTAGCGGGGGGGGGTCGGATACGCAGTATTTT.